A single sample gave rise to the 15 T cell receptor beta chains below, sequenced in a study of T-cell reconstitution after alpha-beta-depleted transplantation in children. A library of TCRbeta sequences, prepared with unique molecular identifiers, was generated. Each CDR3 protein gets one entry after TCRdb re-called the PCR reads with MiXCR. The repertoire holds fewer than 450,000 distinct CDR3 sequences, with about 16% as singletons. This specimen was PBMCs, mostly from graft donor cells, taken 360 days after TCRalphabeta/CD19-depleted stem cell transplant. The receptors were sampled from a male patient aged 2-15 years who had a stem cell transplant for acute lymphoblastic leukemia, so the T cells may come from the graft donor.

The rearrangement uses TRBV15 and TRBJ1-1, with D unclear. Trimming left V 0 bases short and J 6 bases short, with 14 bases between. The CDR3 is 15 amino acids. Per the germline V gene, CDR1 is LNHNV and CDR2 is YYDKDF (reference sequence). CDR3 nucleotides: TGTGCCACCAGCAGAGATCGTTTTGCGCGCTCTGAAGCTTTCTTT. This gives the protein CATSRDRFARSEAFF.

The chain links TRBV6-1 to TRBJ1-1; D gene unclear. Trimming cost V 5 bases and J 2 bases, with 21 bases left between them. The germline V gene encodes CDR1 MNHNS and CDR2 SASEGT. This CDR3 has 17 amino acids. CDR3 amino acids: CASSRGSGPSPNTEAFF. The CDR3, as DNA: TGTGCCAGCAGTCGCGGTTCCGGCCCCAGCCCAAACACTGAAGCTTTCTTT.

This clonotype was counted only a few times. The chain has TRBV20-1 and TRBJ2-7, with 14 nucleotides matching TRBD2. The CDR3 sequence is 15 residues long. Germline V gives CDR1 DFQATT, CDR2 SNEGSKA (reference sequence). Trimming took 3 bases from V and 6 from J; bases not matched to a gene: 7. CDR3 bases: TGCAGTGCTAGCGGAGGACTAGCGGGAGGTTTCGAGCAGTACTTC. Translated, it gives CSASGGLAGGFEQYF.

The CDR3 coding sequence is TGTGCCAGCAGCGTCCTAGCGGGGTCGAGCTCCTACAATGAGCAGTTCTTC. This encodes CASSVLAGSSSYNEQFF. The rearrangement links TRBV9 to TRBJ2-1; TRBD2 aligns across 9 bases. V trimming: 2 bases; J trimming: 0 bases; junction bases outside the gene matches: 6. The CDR3 sequence is 17 residues long. Germline V gene sequence: CDR1 SGDLS, CDR2 YYNGEE. The full variable domain, its missing parts supplied by reference TRBV9 and TRBJ2-1, is DSGVTQTPKHLITATGQRVTLRCSPRSGDLSVYWYQQSLDQGLQFLIQYYNGEERAKGNILERFSAQQFPDLHSELNLSSLELGDSALYFCASSVLAGSSSYNEQFFGPGTRLTVL.

In this sample, this clonotype turned up a few times. This chain's CDR3 is CASSLGGGGSYNEQFF. In nucleotides, the CDR3 is TGTGCCAGCAGCTTGGGAGGGGGTGGCTCCTACAATGAGCAGTTCTTC. The chain recombines TRBV5-6 with TRBJ2-1, with a weak D call TRBD1 (6 bases). The CDR3 sequence is 16 residues long. Between the trimmed V and J ends, which lost 0 bases and 0 bases, there was a span of 10 bases. Germline V gene sequence: CDR1 SGHDT, CDR2 YYEEEE. The variable domain in full, completed from reference TRBV5-6 and TRBJ2-1, reads DAGVTQSPTHLIKTRGQQVTLRCSPKSGHDTVSWYQQALGQGPQFIFQYYEEEERQRGNFPDRFSGHQFPNYSSELNVNALLLGDSALYLCASSLGGGGSYNEQFFGPGTRLTVL.

This clonotype was observed a few times. This sequence joins TRBV12-3 or TRBV12-4 and TRBJ1-2; D is unclear. The CDR3 spans 11 residues. Trimming removed 7 bases at V and 8 bases at J, with 11 bases between. CDR3 bases: TGTGCCAGCACCTGGCTGCAGGGCTACACCTTC. This gives the protein CASTWLQGYTF.

This clonotype was seen ten or more times. The CDR3 region is CASSFFWGAQGNTEAFF. Written as DNA, the CDR3 is TGTGCCAGCAGCTTCTTCTGGGGGGCGCAAGGTAACACTGAAGCTTTCTTT. The V gene is TRBV7-2, the J gene TRBJ1-1; possible D gene TRBD1, 6 bases. Germline V gives CDR1 SGHTA, CDR2 FQGNSA. V was pared by 3 bases and J by 2 bases, with 19 bases between. CDR3 length: 17 residues.

This clonotype appeared a few times. This rearrangement joins TRBV4-3 to TRBJ2-5; 7 bases are a match to TRBD1. J gave up 0 bases and V 4 bases, and 8 bases lay outside the gene matches. The CDR3 covers 16 residues. Germline V gene data show CDR1 as LGHNA and CDR2 as YSLEER. The CDR3 protein is CASSRRQGRYQETQYF. The CDR3 bases are TGCGCCAGCAGCCGCCGACAGGGAAGGTACCAAGAGACCCAGTACTTC.

This clonotype was seen only a few times. V and J are TRBV7-3 and TRBJ2-7; a weak D match, TRBD2 (6 bases). V was trimmed by 2 bases and J by 5 bases, leaving 13 bases between them. The CDR3 is made up of 14 amino acids. Germline assignment: CDR1 SGHTA and CDR2 FQGTGA. CDR3 residues: CASSLGGTHDEQYF. The DNA for the CDR3 is TGTGCCAGCAGCTTAGGGGGGACTCACGACGAGCAGTACTTC.

V is TRBV15 and J is TRBJ1-4, with unresolved D. The CDR3 is 16 residues long. CDR1 and CDR2 from the germline V gene are LNHNV and YYDKDF (reference sequence). V gave up 3 bases and J gave up 7 bases, with 18 bases separating them. CDR3 DNA: TGTGCCACCAGCAGTGAAAGGGCTCCTGGGCCTGAAAAACTGTTTTTT. Amino acids: CATSSERAPGPEKLFF.

The sample holds a few counts of this clonotype. The chain joins TRBV3-1 to TRBJ2-3; 14 nucleotides agree with TRBD2. Germline trimming cut 8 bases from V and 2 bases from J; bases unmatched to any gene: 3. This CDR3 comprises 15 residues. Germline V gives CDR1 LGHDT, CDR2 YNNKEL (reference sequence). The CDR3 loop is CASGGLAGATDTQYF. In DNA, the CDR3 is TGTGCCAGCGGGGGACTAGCGGGAGCCACAGATACGCAGTATTTT.

This clonotype was found many times. The chain is built from TRBV6-1 and TRBJ2-5; D remains ambiguous. Germline V gene data show CDR1 as MNHNS and CDR2 as SASEGT. Trimming took 3 bases from V and 4 from J, leaving 9 bases between them. The CDR3 loop spans 13 amino acids. The CDR3 DNA sequence: TGTGCCAGCAGTGACTTATCGAGAGAGACCCAGTACTTC. Encoded protein: CASSDLSRETQYF.

This clonotype was found a few times. The chain carries TRBV12-3 or TRBV12-4 and TRBJ2-5, with 8 nucleotides matching TRBD1. The CDR3 has 15 residues. The V segment lost 5 bases and the J segment 5 bases; nucleotides outside the gene matches: 10. CDR3 region: CASSPGQAPGETQYF. CDR3 DNA: TGTGCCAGCAGTCCGGGACAGGCGCCGGGGGAGACCCAGTACTTC.

The chain employs TRBV9 and TRBJ2-2, with 9 bases aligning to TRBD2. The V and J ends lost 4 bases and 1 base, in that order; junction bases with no gene match: 5. The CDR3 consists of 16 residues. CDR1 and CDR2 from the germline V gene are SGDLS and YYNGEE. The CDR3 sequence: CASSTRLAENTGELFF. The CDR3 coding sequence is TGTGCCAGCAGCACCCGACTAGCGGAGAACACCGGGGAGCTGTTTTTT.

Only a few counts were recorded for this clonotype. The CDR3: CSARAGAGYNEQFF. In DNA, the CDR3 is TGCAGTGCTCGAGCGGGGGCGGGCTACAATGAGCAGTTCTTC. V gene TRBV20-1 combines with J gene TRBJ2-1; 8 bases are shared with TRBD2. Germline V CDR1 and CDR2: DFQATT, SNEGSKA (reference sequence). The V gene end was trimmed by 5 bases and the J gene end by 3 bases; junction bases not matched to a gene: 6. This CDR3 contains 14 residues.